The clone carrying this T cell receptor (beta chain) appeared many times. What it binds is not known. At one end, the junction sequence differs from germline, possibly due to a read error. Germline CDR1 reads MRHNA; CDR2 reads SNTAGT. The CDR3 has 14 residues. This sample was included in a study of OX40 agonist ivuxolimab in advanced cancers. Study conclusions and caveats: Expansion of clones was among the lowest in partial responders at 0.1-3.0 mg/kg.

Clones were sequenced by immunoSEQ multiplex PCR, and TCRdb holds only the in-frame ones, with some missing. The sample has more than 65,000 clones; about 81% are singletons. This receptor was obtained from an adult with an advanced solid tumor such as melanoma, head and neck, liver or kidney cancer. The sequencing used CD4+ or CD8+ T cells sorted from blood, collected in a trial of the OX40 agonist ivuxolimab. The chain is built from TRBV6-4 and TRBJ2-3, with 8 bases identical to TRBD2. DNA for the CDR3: TGTGCCAGCTGTGAGCGGGGGAGCACAGATACGCAGTATTTT. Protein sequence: CASCERGSTDTQYF.